This T cell receptor (beta chain) emerged from a study of T cells in Graves' hyperthyroidism and ophthalmopathy. Whole-study context: Blood from the periphery was taken at initial diagnosis, before any treatment.

Using RNA transcripts as the source, TCR beta CDR3 regions were amplified. Using the HTBI primer set, a first-round RT-PCR was run on the TCR CDR3. TCRdb called the multiplex PCR reads again in MiXCR, with one record for every CDR3 protein. The sample has a few hundred thousand distinct CDR3 sequences, about 20% seen once; the top ten hold 64%. The CDR3 covers 15 residues. J lost 4 bases, V lost 4 bases, and 8 bases had no gene match. Germline assignment: CDR1 KGHDR and CDR2 SFDVKD. Sequencing was done on a sample of blood. The source is a man aged 25-40 years with Graves' ophthalmopathy. The chain joins TRBV24-1 to TRBJ1-2, with 7 bases matching TRBD1. CDR3 sequence: CATSDARGRRYGYTF. In nucleotides, the CDR3 is TGTGCCACCAGTGACGCAAGGGGGCGCCGCTATGGCTACACCTTC.